This TCR beta chain came from a study of blood T cell repertoires in COVID-19 (dated by TCRdb to the early 2020s). The study in broad terms: Collaborator samples came from the United States, Italy and Spain and covered acute and convalescent phases of COVID-19. The repertoires were made available in a free public database intended to serve as a resource for research on the immune response to SARS-CoV-2. The material from the prospective study consisted of cDNA or gDNA derived from T cells, B-cell-depleted T cells, or PBMCs. Samples were obtained from the ongoing ImmuneRACE study (first 160 participants) and from 1,254 subjects provided by 6 global collaborators. The sample metadata nearly always contained a de-identified subject ID, COVID-19 status, age in years and sex. Where available, HLA class I and class II types were taken from metadata supplied by the sample provider and were not determined by assay-based typing. The dataset comprised deeply sampled blood TCRbeta repertoires from subjects exposed to, actively infected with, or recovered from COVID-19.

Summary of the overall study and its limitations: Clinical and demographic metadata were provided uncurated, with the amount varying by source and participant.

On this clone: Its antigen has not been determined. No much larger clonotype is one base removed from it; base qualities were not supplied.

TCRbeta CDR3 regions were amplified from genomic DNA using the immunoSEQ Assay, a bias-controlled multiplex PCR. The authors' analysis ran thus. The number of nucleated cells in each sample was estimated from the amplification of reference gene primers within the assay. To quantify the absolute abundance of each unique TCRbeta CDR3 rearrangement, sequence reads were collapsed and filtered. For each sample, productive Simpson clonality was calculated by taking the square root of Simpson's diversity index across productive rearrangements. TCRdb took this table from immuneACCESS and kept in-frame rearrangements with V and J called. Such tables lack part of the clones; where checked against another copy, unresolved V genes explain under half of the gap, and the rest is unexplained. The V and J calls and clone size are taken from that table; D and trimming were inferred from the DNA. The sample contains around 42,000 clones, 88% of them found a single time. The ten largest clones take up around 4.6% of the sample.

Collaborating institutions collected whole blood in K2EDTA tubes following their own protocols. For TCRbeta analysis, collaborators shipped samples in one of three forms: frozen whole blood, isolated PBMCs, or DNA extracted from either of those sample types. CDR1 and CDR2, per the germline V gene, are MDHEN and SYDVKM. From the cysteine up to the phenylalanine, the CDR3 has a length of 14 residues. The CDR3 DNA has 42 bases and is translated from base 1. V sheds 3 bases and J sheds 2 bases, leaving 11 bases between their ends. Source material: peripheral blood. The chain employs TRBV28 and TRBJ2-7; no D gene is confidently identified. The TCR comes from a human donor in a cohort sampled during active COVID-19. The nucleotide sequence reads as follows: TGTGCCAGCAGTTTCGGCCCAGCGCCCTACGAGCAGTACTTC. Its amino acids are CASSFGPAPYEQYF.